This T cell receptor (beta chain) is from a study of cytomegalovirus exposure and HLA in healthy donors. Overall study findings and caveats: An analysis that came later showed most CMV-associated TCR beta chains appearing HLA-restricted. Another analysis was done later, and it associated approximately 17,000 TCR beta sequences with HLA alleles at 0.05 false discovery rate.

Germline V CDR1 and CDR2: MNHEY, SMNVEV (reference sequence). This CDR3 spans 14 amino acids. Trimming cost V 5 bases and J 2 bases; bases outside gene matches: 3. The study ran its PCR with 60 Vbeta and 13 Jbeta primers. Generated by immunoSEQ multiplex PCR, the TCRdb table keeps only in-frame clones and is missing some. Of under 150,000 clones listed, more than 80% are singletons. Notes on this clone: Its cognate antigen is unknown.

The material sequenced was PBMCs. This TCR derives from a woman in her 30s in good health and CMV-seropositive. The rearrangement uses TRBV27 and TRBJ1-5, with 7 nucleotides matching TRBD1. In DNA form, the CDR3 reads TGTGCCAGCAGTCCTGACAGGGGCAATCAGCCCCAGCATTTT. Its translation: CASSPDRGNQPQHF.